The text below deals with one T cell receptor beta chain. Its antigen remains unidentified. The input lacks base qualities; no much larger clone sits a single base away. The sample originates from a study of cytomegalovirus exposure and HLA in healthy donors (dated by TCRdb to 2017 to 2019). About the full investigation: In an earlier analysis of 550 to 750 of the donors, about 270 Gb of sequence data and 120 million or so unique TCR beta sequences from 180 million or so T cells were reported. Roughly 300 gigabases of sequencing data and 70 million to 95 million unique TCR sequences made up an early release that covered over 550 HLA-typed donors. Of the roughly 400 genotyped donors, 81% fell in the genetic ancestry cluster associated with self-reported Caucasian donors. The aim of the study was to test whether cataloging public T cell receptors could identify signatures of past pathogen exposure. The study profiled the T cell repertoires of hundreds of subjects by immunosequencing and related them to cytomegalovirus serostatus. In addition to the first cohort of about 650 subjects, a separate validation cohort of 120 different subjects was used. To predict cytomegalovirus infection status, the study brought together high-throughput TCR immunosequencing, statistical association of individual TCRs with disease status, and machine learning. A later analysis re-examined previously published TCR beta repertoires from roughly 720 donors and added high-resolution HLA genotyping to investigate patterns of TCR occurrence. Rather than drawing on any new phenotypic data, the later analysis identified candidate immune exposures from TCR beta sequences and the way those sequences occurred across donors. An earlier analysis of several hundred of the donors applied high-throughput TCR beta sequencing to assess whether each TCR beta V gene segment acted as functional or pseudogenic. Alongside the repertoire data, information on donor age, sex, ethnicity and CMV serostatus was compiled. In a later genetic analysis, genome-wide SNP genotypes for about 65% of the 666 donors were used, and that subset was treated as a discovery cohort. Every discovery cohort repertoire had been produced on one sequencing platform. HLA typing covered class I and class II loci at four-digit resolution. The number of donors typed differed by locus, with about 629-640 for A, B, C, DRB1 and DQB1, roughly 520 for DQA1, about 610 for DPA1, and around 460 for DPB1. A handful of DR-DQ haplotypes were handled as single units for association and clustering because linkage in the cohort was strong. Among 300 to 500 genotyped donors of the cohort, an average of about 220,000 unique TCR beta nucleotide sequences was sequenced per donor, of which 15% to 20% were non-productive.

According to the germline V gene (reference sequence), CDR1 reads SEHNR and CDR2 reads FQNEAQ. Reading from cysteine to phenylalanine, the CDR3 counts 15 amino acids. The sequence is cut down to CDR3 DNA, 45 bases in frame from base 1. Trimming takes 5 bases off V and 8 bases off J; junction bases not matched to a gene: 12. What the authors observed across the whole study: Because counts were too low, seventeen rarely observed V segments, including chromosome 9 orphons, were left out of the earlier analysis of 500 to 650 of the donors. A cluster of highly shared sequence variants was judged likely to represent a technical artifact of the sequencing pipeline. In a later analysis, some 18,000 TCR beta sequences were associated with specific HLA alleles at a false discovery rate of 0.05. In vitro tests confirmed that a few of the cytomegalovirus-associated TCR beta chains recognize cytomegalovirus antigens. A further reported finding was that TCR beta sequences accurately predicted the HLA-A and HLA-B alleles for most subjects in the first cohort. According to a later analysis, parvovirus B19, influenza, CMV and Epstein-Barr virus appeared linked to several top co-occurrence clusters. According to the authors, the approach could potentially be generalized to other disease states and immunological phenotypes. Immune exposure information for the cohort was limited to CMV serostatus. Some IMGT-functional V segments, including TRBV6-2 and TRBV6-3, could not be distinguished by the 87-base-pair reads and were therefore excluded. Correlated functional status among segregating V segments might reflect linkage disequilibrium, but an unknown experimental factor could not be ruled out. In a later analysis, the rate of TCR association differed among HLA loci, with DRB1 alleles having the most associated TCRs and HLA-C alleles having the fewest. In a later analysis, HLA-associated TCR beta chains showed more clonal expansion and lower generation probabilities than non-associated chains that were equally common. In a later analysis, most CMV-associated TCR beta chains were found to appear HLA-restricted, with HLA associations seemingly driven largely by CMV exposure. In an earlier analysis of 587 of the donors, most TCR beta V segments appeared in productive rearrangements about 87% or about 30% of the time, broadly matching IMGT annotations. The cohort was sequenced for TCR beta chains only, and without alpha or paired-chain data the features that could be detected were limited. Across donors, most TCR sequences were observed very rarely, whereas some public TCRs were present in many individuals. In both the original and validation cohorts, the classifier was reported to diagnose cytomegalovirus status with high specificity and sensitivity. In the study, about 150 TCR beta chains were listed as associated with cytomegalovirus. The presence/absence analyses assumed that sequencing depth was roughly uniform across donors, and that assumption may not be true. In a later genetic analysis, fewer N-insertions in productive TCRs were reported among donors in an Asian-associated ancestry cluster than the approximately 710-donor mean. Because some donors lacked HLA typing at each locus, the association tests relied only on the typed subset. When HLA alleles, especially DR and DQ, strongly co-occurred, attributing TCR associations to individual alleles was difficult. V-gene and J-gene trimming of TCR beta chains was associated with a missense DCLRE1C variant in a later genetic analysis, and the association was replicated in an independent cohort.

The protocol used for the library was the immunoSEQ multiplex PCR assay. For the multiplex PCR, a mixture combining 60 forward primers for TCR Vbeta segments and 13 reverse primers for TCR Jbeta segments was used. Amplification of the CDR3 region of rearranged TCR beta genes was performed with a multiplex PCR assay on genomic DNA. The amplified TCR beta libraries were sequenced on the Illumina HiSeq System as 87-base-pair reads. The study's own analysis went as follows. In a later analysis, some 80 million unique TCR beta chains were counted across the roughly 670 repertoires, and some 10 million of these chains were shared by at least two donors. Raw reads were error-corrected and collapsed into unique sequences with a nearest-neighbor algorithm that merged closely related sequences to remove PCR and sequencing errors. CDR3 sequences were aligned to IMGT reference sequences to assign V, D and J gene segments. For a sequence to be retained, a match of at least six nucleotides to both a V gene segment and a J gene segment was required. A rearrangement counted as productive if the CDR3 had no stop codons and remained in frame with V and J, and every other rearrangement counted as non-productive. CDR3 was defined according to IMGT convention as the region running from the second conserved V-encoded cysteine to the conserved J-encoded phenylalanine. The earlier analysis of about 640 of the donors excluded any sequence lacking an unambiguous match to a single V gene segment. An earlier analysis of a few hundred of the donors classified V segments as functional when productive rearrangements were above 56.7% and as segregating when the standard deviation between donors was above 5%. A statistical classification framework was built to diagnose cytomegalovirus status from the catalog of TCR beta chain sequences. A later analysis assigned V and J genes by comparing TCR nucleotide sequences with IMGT/GENE-DB human TR gene sequences. The TCRdist pipeline was used in a later analysis to assign CDR3 sequences and most-parsimonious VDJ recombination scenarios. In a later analysis, every TCR beta chain was defined by the combination of its CDR3 amino acid sequence and its V-gene family, and reads without a unique V-gene family were dropped. In a later analysis, 500 to 650 highly shared, low-generation-probability nucleotide sequences were removed to address suspected cross-contamination and a sequencing artifact. For each public chain, a later analysis derived a clonal expansion index from normalized ranks of inferred template counts within each repertoire. In a later analysis, generation probabilities were computed with a VDJ recombination model fitted to out-of-frame rearrangements, and the resulting probabilities were checked against IGoR. In a later analysis, hypergeometric tests were used to score TCR-TCR, TCR-HLA and TCR-CMV co-occurrence, with a repertoire-size bias correction applied to TCR pairs. To estimate false discovery rates, a later analysis permuted the HLA or CMV assignments 20 times. In a later analysis, co-occurring TCRs were grouped using DBSCAN, with TCRdist sequence similarity added in when clustering inside HLA-allele-positive subsets. Repertoires with fewer than 30,000 or more than 120,000 public chains, plus five repertoires with anomalous nucleotide sharing, were excluded from co-occurrence clustering. The clones in this table, taken by TCRdb from immuneACCESS, are in-frame only. Not every clone is retained; where verified, under half of the shortfall comes from an unresolved V gene, and the cause of the rest is unknown. V and J calls and clone size are those listed in that table; D and trimming were worked out from the DNA. This sample lists about 190,000 clones; roughly 84% were detected once. The ten largest clones take up about 2.4% of the sample.

The cohort was made up of 650 to 700 healthy bone marrow donors. At the time of sampling, all cohort members were nominally healthy, though unrecorded immune exposures were likely present. The donor was CMV seropositive and was included in the group of approximately 300 seropositive cohort members. Every donor gave a peripheral blood sample, and the peripheral blood mononuclear cells from that sample were used for TCR beta sequencing. The Qiagen DNeasy Blood Extraction Kit was used to extract genomic DNA from the blood cell samples. The sequenced sample was PBMCs. The chain is encoded by TRBV7-9 joined to TRBJ1-2, with 9 middle bases fitting TRBD1. The receptor was derived from a woman aged 45-65 years in good health and CMV-seropositive. The nucleotide sequence reads as follows: TGTGCCAGCAGCCGCGGGGACAGGGACTCGAAAGGCTACACCTTC. It translates as CASSRGDRDSKGYTF.